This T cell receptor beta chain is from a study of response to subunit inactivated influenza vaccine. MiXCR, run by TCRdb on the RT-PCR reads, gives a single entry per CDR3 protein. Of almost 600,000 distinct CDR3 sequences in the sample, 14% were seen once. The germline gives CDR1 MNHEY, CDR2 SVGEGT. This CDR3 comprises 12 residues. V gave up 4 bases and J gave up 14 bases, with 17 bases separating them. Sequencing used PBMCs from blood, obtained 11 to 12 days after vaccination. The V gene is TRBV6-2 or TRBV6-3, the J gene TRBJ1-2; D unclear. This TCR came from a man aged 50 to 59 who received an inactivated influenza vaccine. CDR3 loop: CASSSQNRQGTF. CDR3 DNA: TGTGCCAGCAGTTCGCAAAACAGACAAGGTACCTTC.